The 19 T cell receptor beta chains below all came from one sample that was sequenced in a study of Ad26.COV2.S vaccination and SARS-CoV-2 variants. Treatment noted: roughly 20 received Ad26.COV2.S at low or high dose, single or two shots; roughly five received placebo; per-sample allocation not given. Repertoires come from day 63 after the first vaccine or placebo injection. Sequencing was performed with immunoSEQ multiplex PCR; in TCRdb, only in-frame clones are kept and a portion is missing. The sample carries a few hundred thousand clones, about 89% recorded once. The specimen comprised peripheral blood, sampled in a trial of Ad26.COV2.S vaccine versus placebo. Receptors were obtained from a person between 18 and 65 years old who received the Ad26.COV2.S COVID-19 vaccine or a placebo.

The chain couples TRBV2 to TRBJ2-7; 10 nucleotides align to TRBD2. V trimming: 4 bases; J trimming: 4 bases; junction bases outside the gene matches: 7. This CDR3 spans 15 amino acids. Germline-derived CDR1 and CDR2 are SNHLY and FYNNEI. This CDR3 is CASSASGRASYEQYF. In DNA form, the CDR3 reads TGTGCCAGCAGTGCAAGCGGGAGGGCCTCTTACGAGCAGTACTTC. Full variable domain (rest looked up from reference TRBV2 and TRBJ2-7): EPEVTQTPSHQVTQMGQEVILRCVPISNHLYFYWYRQILGQKVEFLVSFYNNEISEKSEIFDDQFSVERPDGSNFTLKIRSTKLEDSAMYFCASSASGRASYEQYFGPGTRLTVT.

V usage is TRBV7-2 and J usage is TRBJ1-3; unclear D gene. V lost 0 bases to trimming and J lost 0 bases, with 3 bases between them. In germline, CDR1 is SGHTA, CDR2 FQGNSA. There are 14 residues in the CDR3. CDR3 residues: CASSLASSGNTIYF. CDR3 bases: TGTGCCAGCAGCTTAGCTTCCTCTGGAAACACCATATATTTT.

This clone was detected only a few times. V gene TRBV5-4 combines with J gene TRBJ2-7; no reliable D call. V lost 0 bases to trimming and J lost 4 bases, with 14 bases between them. Germline CDR1 SGHNT, CDR2 YYREEE (reference sequence). CDR3 length: 15 amino acids. The CDR3 protein is CASSLGLATEYEQYF. The CDR3 bases are TGTGCCAGCAGCTTGGGGTTAGCAACCGAATACGAGCAGTACTTC.

For the CDR3, the DNA is TGTGCCAGTAGTATAGGACTACCAGATACGCAGTATTTT. It yields the protein CASSIGLPDTQYF. This sequence joins TRBV19 and TRBJ2-3; tentative D call: TRBD2 (5 bases). Germline V gene data show CDR1 as LNHDA and CDR2 as SQIVND (reference sequence). The CDR3 spans 13 residues. Trimming removed 1 base at V and 4 bases at J, with 6 bases between.

The chain links TRBV28 to TRBJ1-6; unclear D gene. V gave up 8 bases and J gave up 5 bases, with 16 bases separating them. This CDR3 is 15 amino acids long. Germline CDR1 is MDHEN and CDR2 is SYDVKM. This CDR3 reads CASFPIGQNNSPLHF. The CDR3 nucleotides are TGTGCCAGCTTTCCTATCGGGCAAAATAATTCACCCCTCCACTTT. Together with reference TRBV28 and TRBJ1-6, the CDR3 gives the full variable domain: DVKVTQSSRYLVKRTGEKVFLECVQDMDHENMFWYRQDPGLGLRLIYFSYDVKMKEKGDIPEGYSVSREKKERFSLILESASTNQTSMYLCASFPIGQNNSPLHFGNGTRLTVT.

The genes are TRBV15 and TRBJ2-1; TRBD2 aligns across 11 bases. The CDR3 is 20 amino acids. The V segment lost 0 bases and the J segment 0 bases; nucleotides outside the gene matches: 10. Germline lookup yields CDR1 LNHNV and CDR2 YYDKDF (reference sequence). CDR3 loop: CATSRDRGTSGFSSYNEQFF. CDR3 DNA sequence: TGTGCCACCAGCAGAGATCGGGGGACTAGCGGATTTAGCTCCTACAATGAGCAGTTCTTC.

The V call is TRBV5-6, the J call TRBJ1-2, with 7 nucleotides matching TRBD1. From germline, CDR1 is SGHDT and CDR2 YYEEEE. The CDR3 loop spans 16 amino acids. Unmatched junction bases numbered 10, after V lost 4 bases and J lost 1 base. CDR3 bases: TGTGCCAGCAGCCGATCCGGGGACAGATATAACTATGGCTACACCTTC. Encoded protein: CASSRSGDRYNYGYTF.

The V call is TRBV5-1, the J call TRBJ2-2, with D possibly being TRBD2 (6 bases). Germline V CDR1 and CDR2: SGHRS, YFSETQ. CDR3 length: 14 residues. Trimming left V 2 bases short and J 3 bases short, with 8 bases between. CDR3 in amino acids: CASSLRGYTGELFF. The CDR3 DNA is TGCGCCAGCAGCTTACGGGGGTACACCGGGGAGCTGTTTTTT.

This clone was picked up a small number of times. The CDR3 protein is CASSFLGPLETQYF. The CDR3 DNA reads as TGTGCCAGCAGTTTCTTGGGGCCCTTAGAGACCCAGTACTTC. The V gene is TRBV27, the J gene TRBJ2-5; D possibly corresponds to TRBD1 (5 bases). The germline V and J ends were trimmed by 3 bases and 4 bases, with 12 bases remaining between them. Germline values: CDR1 MNHEY, CDR2 SMNVEV (reference sequence). This CDR3 comprises 14 residues.

CDR3 nucleotide sequence: TGTGCCAGCAGCTTACTAGCGCACTCCTACGAGCAGTACTTC. Protein product: CASSLLAHSYEQYF. The gene calls are TRBV3-1 (or the pseudogene TRBV3-2) and TRBJ2-7; 7 nucleotides match TRBD2. The CDR3 covers 14 residues. Germline V gene data show CDR1 as LGHDT and CDR2 as YNNKEL (reference sequence). V gave up 5 bases and J gave up 0 bases; unmatched junction bases: 4.

V is TRBV6-1 and J is TRBJ2-3, with 10 positions matching TRBD1. The CDR3 is 15 residues long. Germline V gives CDR1 MNHNS, CDR2 SASEGT. With V trimmed by 1 base and J by 7 bases, 5 bases remained unmatched. The CDR3 loop reads CASSEGTGGRYTQYF. CDR3 in DNA: TGTGCCAGCAGTGAAGGGACAGGGGGTCGGTATACGCAGTATTTT.

The CDR3 region has the DNA TGTGCCAGCAACGGGTTGGGTGGGGGGCTTCGTCGAAACACCATATATTTT. Translation: CASNGLGGGLRRNTIYF. The chain joins TRBV28 to TRBJ1-3, with D perhaps matching TRBD1 (6 bases). V was pared by 7 bases and J by 5 bases, with 24 bases between. The V gene's germline CDR1 is MDHEN and CDR2 SYDVKM. The CDR3 loop spans 17 amino acids.

The genes are TRBV6-1 and TRBJ2-2; D possibly corresponds to TRBD2 (6 bases). Germline values: CDR1 MNHNS, CDR2 SASEGT. The CDR3 has 14 amino acids. Trimming removed 3 bases at V and 3 bases at J, with 8 bases between. The CDR3 is CASSESSDTGELFF. CDR3 nucleotide sequence: TGTGCCAGCAGTGAGTCTAGCGACACCGGGGAGCTGTTTTTT.

This clone was found once. The rearrangement joins TRBV25-1 to TRBJ2-7; 11 positions match TRBD2. V was clipped by 5 bases and J by 3 bases; unmatched bases: 6. Germline lookup yields CDR1 MGHDK and CDR2 SYGVNS. CDR3 length: 15 residues. CDR3 sequence (DNA): TGTGCCAGCAGTTCTACTAGCGGGAGTAACTACGAGCAGTACTTC. Its translation is CASSSTSGSNYEQYF.

This chain uses TRBV12-3 or TRBV12-4 with TRBJ1-2; D is ambiguous. The CDR3 has 13 residues. V dropped 2 bases and J dropped 6 bases, with 10 bases sitting between them. DNA of the CDR3: TGTGCCAGCAGTTTAAGTAAGTTGGATGGCTACACCTTC. This encodes CASSLSKLDGYTF.

This chain uses TRBV28 with TRBJ2-7; D might be TRBD1 or TRBD2, each matching 5 bases. V was trimmed by 5 bases and J by 2 bases, leaving 7 bases between them. The CDR3 spans 12 residues. CDR1 is MDHEN and CDR2 is SYDVKM in the germline V gene. CDR3 sequence (DNA): TGTGCCAGCAGTCGGGGCCCCTACGAGCAGTACTTC. Protein product: CASSRGPYEQYF.

This chain links TRBV28 with TRBJ1-1, with a tentative D call TRBD1 (6 bases). V was cut by 5 bases and J by 0 bases, with 13 bases left in between. This CDR3 has 15 residues. Germline CDR1 reads MDHEN; CDR2 reads SYDVKM. CDR3 sequence reads: CASSPGQSLNTEAFF. The CDR3 bases are TGTGCCAGCAGTCCAGGACAGTCATTGAACACTGAAGCTTTCTTT.

The rearrangement uses TRBV7-2 and TRBJ2-7; no clear D gene. The germline CDR1 and CDR2 sequences are SGHTA and FQGNSA. Trimming took off 2 bases at V and 3 bases at J, with 17 bases between the two ends. The CDR3 covers 16 residues. The CDR3 loop reads CASSLIPGSRSYEQYF. CDR3 DNA sequence: TGTGCCAGCAGCTTAATCCCAGGCTCCCGGAGCTACGAGCAGTACTTC.

CDR3 nucleotide sequence: TGTGCCAGCAGTATACAGGGGCCACCTAATGAAAAACTGTTTTTT. The encoded protein is CASSIQGPPNEKLFF. V gene TRBV27 combines with J gene TRBJ1-4; 7 bases line up with TRBD1. The CDR3 is made up of 15 amino acids. Germline V gene data show CDR1 as MNHEY and CDR2 as SMNVEV (reference sequence). The J segment lost 3 bases and the V segment lost 5 bases, leaving 6 bases of the junction unmatched. The whole variable domain, remainder taken from reference TRBV27 and TRBJ1-4, is EAQVTQNPRYLITVTGKKLTVTCSQNMNHEYMSWYRQDPGLGLRQIYYSMNVEVTDKGDVPEGYKVSRKEKRNFPLILESPSPNQTSLYFCASSIQGPPNEKLFFGSGTQLSVL.